This TCR beta chain was found in a study of regulatory T cells in long-lasting Graves disease. Turning to the study itself: By definition, persistent Graves' disease involved antithyroid drugs for over 5 years alongside positive TSH receptor antibodies. General observations from the study: Persistent patients shared more public clonotypes (about 2,700) than newly diagnosed patients (approximately 1,000).

As for time point: persistent/refractory GD, antithyroid drugs over 5 years with positive TRAb. From PBMCs, RNA was extracted and then used to make the TCR library. Graves' disease was diagnosed by American Thyroid Association guidelines. The authors built TCR beta libraries using iRepertoire HTBI primers and Arm-PCR of CDR3 regions. TCRdb used MiXCR to reprocess the multiplex PCR reads, holding one entry per CDR3 protein. The sample consists of roughly 400,000 distinct CDR3 sequences, around 20% of them appearing once. The V end lost 11 bases, the J end lost 8 bases, and 16 bases lay between the germline ends. CDR1 and CDR2 from the germline V gene are MNHNS and SASEGT. The CDR3 is 12 amino acids. Notes on this clonotype: Its antigen is currently unknown.

The gene calls are TRBV6-1 and TRBJ2-4; the D is unclear. This specimen was peripheral blood mononuclear cells (PBMCs), taken when the disease was refractory, from a patient treated with antithyroid drugs. This clonotype originated in a female donor with Graves disease. CDR3 amino acids: CAPVATGDIQYF. The DNA of the CDR3 is TGTGCCCCGGTGGCAACTGGGGACATTCAGTACTTC.